What follows are 4 T cell receptor beta chains derived from one specimen sequenced in a study of Ad26.COV2.S vaccination and SARS-CoV-2 variants. Treatment here: around 19 received Ad26.COV2.S at low or high dose, single or two shots; 5 received placebo; per-sample allocation not given. Collection of samples fell on day 63 after the first vaccine or placebo injection. Assay: immunoSEQ multiplex PCR; the TCRdb copy retains only in-frame clones and omits some. This table has about 410,000 clones, over 75% appearing once. The sequenced sample was peripheral blood, obtained in a trial of Ad26.COV2.S vaccine versus placebo. The receptors derive from a person between 18 and 65 years old who received the Ad26.COV2.S COVID-19 vaccine or a placebo.

In the case of this clone: A read error is possible here, since a much larger clone lies one base away. The chain joins TRBV7-2 to TRBJ2-5, with D uncertain. This CDR3 is 13 amino acids long. The V and J ends lost 2 bases and 1 base respectively, with 5 bases between them. Germline V CDR1 and CDR2: SGHTA, FQGNSA. CDR3 region: CASSLRPQETQYF. CDR3 sequence (DNA): TGTGCCAGCAGCTTAAGACCCCAAGAGACCCAGTACTTC.

The genes are TRBV5-1 and TRBJ2-1; 7 bases align to TRBD2. The CDR3 is 14 residues long. Trimming took 0 bases from V and 9 from J; bases not matched to a gene: 6. In germline, CDR1 is SGHRS, CDR2 YFSETQ. CDR3 nucleotides: TGCGCCAGCAGCTTGGAAGTAAGCGGGACTGAGCAGTTCTTC. This translates into CASSLEVSGTEQFF. The full variable domain, with the rest looked up from reference TRBV5-1 and TRBJ2-1, is KAGVTQTPRYLIKTRGQQVTLSCSPISGHRSVSWYQQTPGQGLQFLFEYFSETQRNKGNFPGRFSGRQFSNSRSEMNVSTLELGDSALYLCASSLEVSGTEQFFGPGTRLTVL.

The V gene is TRBV11-1, the J gene TRBJ2-7; 7 bases align to TRBD2. The length of the CDR3 is 12 residues. The V and J ends lost 7 bases and 5 bases, in that order; junction bases with no gene match: 5. CDR1 and CDR2 from the germline V gene are SGHAT and FQDESV (reference sequence). The CDR3 region is CASTGGVHEQYF. In DNA form, the CDR3 reads TGTGCCAGCACTGGGGGGGTCCACGAGCAGTACTTC.

The chain recombines TRBV7-9 with TRBJ2-2, with 8 bases identical to TRBD2. CDR3 size: 15 residues. Germline loops: CDR1 SEHNR, CDR2 FQNEAQ (reference sequence). After removal of 5 bases from V and 7 bases from J, the junction contained 9 bases not matched to a gene. This chain's CDR3 is CASSPGLAGGGELFF. In nucleotides, the CDR3 is TGTGCCAGCAGCCCTGGACTAGCCGGGGGCGGGGAGCTGTTTTTT.